This TCR beta chain was recovered during a study of T cells expressing NK-cell markers (TCRdb year 2020). With regard to the full study: Three sorted T-cell subsets (CD3+CD56+NKG2C+, CD3+CD56+NKG2C- and CD3+CD56-NKG2C+) from seven to nine donors had their TCR beta-chain repertoires profiled. All eight donors whose samples were sequenced were randomly selected healthy volunteers, three of them men and five women. Illumina HiSeq 2000/2500, MiSeq or NextSeq was used to sequence libraries as 2 x 150 bp reads. Among the eight sequenced donors, seven were HCMV-seropositive and one was HCMV-seronegative.

To determine HCMV serostatus, a commercial ELISA kit was used to detect HCMV-specific IgG in serum. Peripheral blood mononuclear cells were isolated from blood by Ficoll density gradient centrifugation. In the case of this clonotype: No antigen is known for it.

The paper as a whole reports these results and caveats: Whether the expanded NKG2C-expressing T cell clones were specific for HCMV antigens remained unclear. Those dominant clonotypes were again the most abundant among CD3+CD56-NKG2C+ cells in a handful of donors, at about 25-60.1%. For six donors, the dominant CD3+CD56+NKG2C+ clonotypes were among the top 10 CD8+ clonotypes and accounted for roughly 1.0-7.5% of CD8+ T cells.

The CDR3 covers 16 residues, taking in both the cysteine and the phenylalanine. Nucleotide data are not available. CDR1 and CDR2 (SEHNR, FQNEAQ) derive from the germline V gene (reference sequence). TCRdb lists the instrument as Illumina HiSeq 2000. TCR beta cDNA libraries were made by 5'RACE template switching that added a universal primer site and unique molecular identifiers. Synthesis of cDNA was primed from the TCR beta constant segment and was followed by two consecutive PCR amplification steps. The paper's processing steps were these. MIGEC handled demultiplexing of the reads and grouping by UMI, while MiTCR was used to assemble and quantify clonotypes. To remove erroneous sequences, TCR cDNA sequences were retained only when supported by two or more reads. The tcR package was used for downstream repertoire analysis, and clonotypes were matched between fractions using CDR3 nucleotide sequence together with V segment. VDJmatch was used to annotate antigen specificity against VDJdb, with one amino acid substitution in CDR3 allowed. Reads reprocessed by TCRdb are summarized as one entry per CDR3 protein sequence, and DNA is absent. TCRdb's processing, not the authors' own work, is the source of the V and J calls. The sample table holds 550,000 to 600,000 distinct CDR3 sequences. Clones ranked in the top ten supply approximately 4% of the sample.

The origin of this receptor is a man younger than 35 in good health. Donor details come from another sample of the same person, matched by shared clones. The specimen was blood T cells: a sorted CD56 or NKG2C T cell subset, CD4+ or CD8+ T cells, or bulk PBMC T cells (not recorded which). This receptor chain uses TRBV7-9 and TRBJ2-6. CDR3 region: CASSLRMSSGANVLTF.